This TCR beta chain was captured in a study of OX40 agonist ivuxolimab in advanced cancers. This CDR3 spans 13 amino acids. Looked up from germline, CDR1 is GTSNPN and CDR2 is SVGIG (reference sequence). Deletions cut 0 bases from V and 8 bases from J, with 13 bases between. Some clones are missing from TCRdb's copy, which holds only in-frame ones; the method was immunoSEQ multiplex PCR. This sample has 75,000 to 80,000 clones, with around nine tenths found just once. The chain uses TRBV30 and TRBJ1-2; possible D gene TRBD1, 5 bases. The source is an adult with an advanced solid tumor such as melanoma, head and neck, liver or kidney cancer. The sample was CD4+ or CD8+ T cells sorted from blood, taken in a trial of the OX40 agonist ivuxolimab. The chain's CDR3 is CAWSVGELQGYTF. CDR3 bases: TGTGCCTGGAGTGTAGGGGAATTGCAGGGCTACACCTTC.